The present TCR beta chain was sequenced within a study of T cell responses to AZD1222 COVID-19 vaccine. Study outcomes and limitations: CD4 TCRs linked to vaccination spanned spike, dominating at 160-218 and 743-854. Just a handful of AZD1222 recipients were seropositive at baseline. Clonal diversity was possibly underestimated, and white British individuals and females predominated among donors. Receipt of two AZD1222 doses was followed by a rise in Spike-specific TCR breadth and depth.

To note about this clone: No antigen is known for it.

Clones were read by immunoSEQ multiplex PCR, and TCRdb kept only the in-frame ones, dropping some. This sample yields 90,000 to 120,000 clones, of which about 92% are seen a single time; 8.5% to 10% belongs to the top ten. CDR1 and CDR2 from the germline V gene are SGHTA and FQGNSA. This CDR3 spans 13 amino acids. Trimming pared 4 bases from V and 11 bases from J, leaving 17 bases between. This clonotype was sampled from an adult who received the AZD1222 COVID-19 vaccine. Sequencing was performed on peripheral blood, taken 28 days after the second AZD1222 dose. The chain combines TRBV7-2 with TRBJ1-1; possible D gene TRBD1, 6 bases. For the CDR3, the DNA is TGTGCCAGCAGCTCGTCGCTAGGGACACGGGCTTTCTTT. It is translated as CASSSSLGTRAFF.